Sequencing of this T cell receptor (beta chain) was carried out in a study of blood T cell repertoires in COVID-19. Study as a whole: Donors in the United States, Italy and Spain gave samples during acute or convalescent COVID-19.

Authors' analysis steps: Using reference gene primer amplification, nucleated cell counts were estimated. Data came from immunoSEQ multiplex PCR; TCRdb stores just in-frame clones and leaves some out. Clonal size and the V and J genes are those of that table, whereas D and trimming came from the DNA. The data hold 20,000 to 30,000 clones, with about 81% observed a single time. Seattle patients were enrolled while actively infected and followed longitudinally. The CDR3 consists of 16 residues. Germline CDR1 reads SGHRS; CDR2 reads YFSETQ. The V and J ends lost 0 bases and 4 bases respectively, with 11 bases between them.

Sequencing used peripheral blood. This clonotype was obtained from a woman in her 70s with COVID-19, enrolled during active disease. This chain uses TRBV5-1 with TRBJ2-6; possibly TRBD2 for D (5 bases). This chain's CDR3 is CASSLGRALGANVLTF. CDR3 DNA: TGCGCCAGCAGCTTGGGGCGGGCCCTCGGGGCCAACGTCCTGACTTTC.